This T cell receptor beta chain comes out of a study of blood T cells in healthy people across ages. Study outcomes and limitations: PBMC samples, being unsorted, prevented any conclusive comparison of naive and antigen-experienced cells. Measured against age, TCR beta diversity per million T cells decreased in a roughly linear manner.

With regard to this clonotype: Antigen: not known.

With a J-beta primer mix and a sample-barcoded 5' primer, a second PCR ran roughly 6 to 12 cycles. TCRdb independently ran MiXCR on the 5' RACE reads; one entry per CDR3 protein. Among over a million distinct CDR3 sequences listed, roughly 64% were seen once. Every participating donor contributed 9.5 to 10 milliliters of peripheral blood through a draw. Each sample yielded at least 6.5 million isolated PBMCs. J lost 9 bases, V lost 6 bases, and 20 bases had no gene match. CDR1 and CDR2 from the germline V gene are MNHNY and SVGAGI (reference sequence). The CDR3 totals 17 residues. The clonotype comes from a young man in good health. Sample: blood. This chain links TRBV6-6 with TRBJ2-1; 7 bases match TRBD2. The CDR3 spells CASRGGREIAHSREQFF. CDR3 bases: TGTGCCAGCAGGGGCGGGCGGGAGATCGCCCACTCCCGTGAGCAGTTCTTC.